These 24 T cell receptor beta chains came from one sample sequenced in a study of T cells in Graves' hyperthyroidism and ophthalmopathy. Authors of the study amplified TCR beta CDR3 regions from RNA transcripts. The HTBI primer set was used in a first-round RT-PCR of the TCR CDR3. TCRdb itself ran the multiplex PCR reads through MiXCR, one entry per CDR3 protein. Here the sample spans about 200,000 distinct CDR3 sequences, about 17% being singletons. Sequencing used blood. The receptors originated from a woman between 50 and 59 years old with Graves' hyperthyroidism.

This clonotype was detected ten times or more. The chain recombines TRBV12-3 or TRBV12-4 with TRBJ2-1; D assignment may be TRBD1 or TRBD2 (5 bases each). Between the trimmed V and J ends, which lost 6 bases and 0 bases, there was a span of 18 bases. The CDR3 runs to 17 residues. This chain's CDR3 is CASRLRDVVSSYNEQFF. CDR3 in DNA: TGTGCCAGCAGACTCCGGGACGTAGTAAGCTCCTACAATGAGCAGTTCTTC.

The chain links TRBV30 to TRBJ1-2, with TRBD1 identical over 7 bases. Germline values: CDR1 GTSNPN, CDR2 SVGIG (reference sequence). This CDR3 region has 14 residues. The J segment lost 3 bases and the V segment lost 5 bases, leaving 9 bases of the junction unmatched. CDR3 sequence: CAWARQGLDYGYTF. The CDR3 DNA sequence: TGTGCCTGGGCAAGACAGGGTTTAGACTATGGCTACACCTTC.

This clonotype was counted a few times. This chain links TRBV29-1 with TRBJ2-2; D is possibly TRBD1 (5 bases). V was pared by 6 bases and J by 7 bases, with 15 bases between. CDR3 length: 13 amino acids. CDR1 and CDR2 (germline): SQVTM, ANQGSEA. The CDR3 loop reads CSVRTTRSGELFF. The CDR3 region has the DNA TGCAGCGTCCGGACAACAAGAAGCGGGGAGCTGTTTTTT.

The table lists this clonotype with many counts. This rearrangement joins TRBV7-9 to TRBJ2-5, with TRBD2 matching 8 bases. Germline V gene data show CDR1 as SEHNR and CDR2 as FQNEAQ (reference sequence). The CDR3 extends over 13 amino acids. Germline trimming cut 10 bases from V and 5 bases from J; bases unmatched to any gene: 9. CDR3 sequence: CATTGGKVETQYF. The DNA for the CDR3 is TGTGCCACCACGGGGGGGAAAGTGGAGACCCAGTACTTC.

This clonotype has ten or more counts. In DNA form, the CDR3 reads TGTGCCAGCAGTGAATTAGGGTCGAGGTACACTGAAGCTTTCTTT. It translates to CASSELGSRYTEAFF. The rearrangement links TRBV6-1 to TRBJ1-1; D unresolved. The V gene's germline CDR1 is MNHNS and CDR2 SASEGT. Trimming removed 2 bases from V and 3 bases from J, with 13 bases in between. This CDR3 spans 15 amino acids.

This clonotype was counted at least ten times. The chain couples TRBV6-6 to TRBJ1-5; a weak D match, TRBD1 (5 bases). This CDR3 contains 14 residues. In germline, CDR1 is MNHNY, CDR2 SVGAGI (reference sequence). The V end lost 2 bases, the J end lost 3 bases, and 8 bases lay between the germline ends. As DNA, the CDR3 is TGTGCCAGCAGTTACGACAGTTCCAATCAGCCCCAGCATTTT. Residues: CASSYDSSNQPQHF.

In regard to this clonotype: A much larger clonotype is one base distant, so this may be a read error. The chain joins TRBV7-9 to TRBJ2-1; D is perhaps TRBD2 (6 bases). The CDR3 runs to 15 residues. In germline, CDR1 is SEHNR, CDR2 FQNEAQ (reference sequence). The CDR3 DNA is TGTTCCAGCAGCTCCCTGGGAGGCTCCTACAATGAGCAGTTCTTC. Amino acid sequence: CSSSSLGGSYNEQFF.

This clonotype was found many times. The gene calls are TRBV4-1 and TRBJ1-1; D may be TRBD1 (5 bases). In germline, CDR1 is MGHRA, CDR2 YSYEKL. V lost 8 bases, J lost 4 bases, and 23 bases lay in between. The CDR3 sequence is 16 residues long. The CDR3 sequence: CASLRDPGGVGTEAFF. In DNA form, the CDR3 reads TGCGCCAGCCTCCGGGACCCCGGGGGGGTTGGCACTGAAGCTTTCTTT.

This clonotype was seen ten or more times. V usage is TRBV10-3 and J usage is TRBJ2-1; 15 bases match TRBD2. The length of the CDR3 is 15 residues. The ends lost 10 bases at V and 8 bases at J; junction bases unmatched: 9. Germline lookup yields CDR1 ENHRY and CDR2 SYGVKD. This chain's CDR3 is CASTGLAGGKDEQFF. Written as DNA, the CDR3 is TGTGCCAGCACGGGACTAGCGGGAGGTAAGGATGAGCAGTTCTTC.

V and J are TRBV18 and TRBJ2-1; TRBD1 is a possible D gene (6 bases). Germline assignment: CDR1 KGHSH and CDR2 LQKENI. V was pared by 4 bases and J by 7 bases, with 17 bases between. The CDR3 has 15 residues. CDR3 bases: TGTGCCAGCTCACACCGGGACCCCAGGGGTAATGAGCAGTTCTTC. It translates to CASSHRDPRGNEQFF. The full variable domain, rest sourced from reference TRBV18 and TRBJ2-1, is NAGVMQNPRHLVRRRGQEARLRCSPMKGHSHVYWYRQLPEEGLKFMVYLQKENIIDESGMPKERFSAEFPKEGPSILRIQQVVRGDSAAYFCASSHRDPRGNEQFFGPGTRLTVL.

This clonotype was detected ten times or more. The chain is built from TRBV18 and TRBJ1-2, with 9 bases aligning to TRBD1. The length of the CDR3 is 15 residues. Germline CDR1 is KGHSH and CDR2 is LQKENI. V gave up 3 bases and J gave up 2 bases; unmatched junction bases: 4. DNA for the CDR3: TGTGCCAGCTCACCGGGACAGGGTGGAAACTATGGCTACACCTTC. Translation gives CASSPGQGGNYGYTF.

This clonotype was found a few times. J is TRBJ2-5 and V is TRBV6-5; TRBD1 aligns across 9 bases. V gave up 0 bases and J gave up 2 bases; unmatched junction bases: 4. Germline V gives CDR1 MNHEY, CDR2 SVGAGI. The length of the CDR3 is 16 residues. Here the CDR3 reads CASSYSMTGGQETQYF. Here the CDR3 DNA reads TGTGCCAGCAGTTACTCGATGACAGGGGGACAAGAGACCCAGTACTTC.

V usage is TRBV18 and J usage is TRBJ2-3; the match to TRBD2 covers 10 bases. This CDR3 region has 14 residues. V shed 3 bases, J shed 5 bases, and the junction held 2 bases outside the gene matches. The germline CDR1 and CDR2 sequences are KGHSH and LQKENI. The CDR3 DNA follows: TGTGCCAGCTCACCGCTAGCGGGAGTAGATACGCAGTATTTT. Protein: CASSPLAGVDTQYF.

The CDR3 sequence: CASSQSPSGRAGELFF. In DNA form, the CDR3 reads TGTGCCAGCAGTCAAAGCCCTAGCGGGAGAGCCGGGGAGCTGTTTTTT. The rearrangement uses TRBV12-3 or TRBV12-4 and TRBJ2-2, with 10 bases that match TRBD2. V was clipped by 5 bases and J by 6 bases; unmatched bases: 9. The CDR3 length is 16 residues.

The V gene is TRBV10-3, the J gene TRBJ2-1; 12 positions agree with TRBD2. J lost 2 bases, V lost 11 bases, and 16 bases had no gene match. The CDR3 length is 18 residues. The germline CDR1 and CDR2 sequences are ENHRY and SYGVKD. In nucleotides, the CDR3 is TGTGCCGCGGCATCGACAGTAGCTAGCGGGAGGGCCTACAATGAGCAGTTCTTC. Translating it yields CAAASTVASGRAYNEQFF.

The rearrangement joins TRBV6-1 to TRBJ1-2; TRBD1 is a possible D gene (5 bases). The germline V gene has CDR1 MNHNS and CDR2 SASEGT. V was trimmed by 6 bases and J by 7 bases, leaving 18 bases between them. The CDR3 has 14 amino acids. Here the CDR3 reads CASRKRGEAAGYTF. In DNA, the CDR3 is TGTGCCAGCAGAAAGAGGGGAGAGGCTGCTGGCTACACCTTC.

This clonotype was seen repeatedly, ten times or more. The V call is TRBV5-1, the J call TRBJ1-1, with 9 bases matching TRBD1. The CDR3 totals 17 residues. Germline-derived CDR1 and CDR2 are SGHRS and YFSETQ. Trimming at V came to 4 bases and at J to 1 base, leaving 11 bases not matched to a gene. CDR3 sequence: CASSPLGTGNTNTEAFF. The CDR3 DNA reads TGCGCCAGCAGCCCCTTGGGGACAGGGAATACGAACACTGAAGCTTTCTTT.

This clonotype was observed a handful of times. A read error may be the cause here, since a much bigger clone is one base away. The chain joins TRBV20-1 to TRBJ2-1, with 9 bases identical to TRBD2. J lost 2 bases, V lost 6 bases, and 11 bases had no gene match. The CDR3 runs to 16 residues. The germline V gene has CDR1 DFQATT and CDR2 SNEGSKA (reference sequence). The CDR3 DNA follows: TGCAGTGCGCCACCCCTTAGCGGGAGTCCCTACAATGAGCAGTTCTTC. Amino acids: CSAPPLSGSPYNEQFF.

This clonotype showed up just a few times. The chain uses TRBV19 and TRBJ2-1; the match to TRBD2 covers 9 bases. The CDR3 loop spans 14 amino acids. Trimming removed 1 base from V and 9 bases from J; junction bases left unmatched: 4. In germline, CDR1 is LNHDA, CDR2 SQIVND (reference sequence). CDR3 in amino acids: CASSIVLAGGEQFF. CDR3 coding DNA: TGTGCCAGTAGTATAGTACTAGCGGGCGGTGAGCAGTTCTTC. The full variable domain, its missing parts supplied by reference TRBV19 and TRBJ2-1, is DGGITQSPKYLFRKEGQNVTLSCEQNLNHDAMYWYRQDPGQGLRLIYYSQIVNDFQKGDIAEGYSVSREKKESFPLTVTSAQKNPTAFYLCASSIVLAGGEQFFGPGTRLTVL.

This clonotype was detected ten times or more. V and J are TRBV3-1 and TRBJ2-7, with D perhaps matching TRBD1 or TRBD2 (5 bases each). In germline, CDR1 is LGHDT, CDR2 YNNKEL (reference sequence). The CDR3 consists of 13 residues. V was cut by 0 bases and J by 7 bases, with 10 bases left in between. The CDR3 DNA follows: TGTGCCAGCAGCCAAGAGAGGGGTGGGGAGCAGTACTTC. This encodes CASSQERGGEQYF.

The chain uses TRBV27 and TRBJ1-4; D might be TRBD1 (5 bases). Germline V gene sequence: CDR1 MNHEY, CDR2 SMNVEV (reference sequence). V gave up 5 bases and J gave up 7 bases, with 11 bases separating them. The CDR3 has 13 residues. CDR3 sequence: CASSQRQIEKLFF. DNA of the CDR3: TGTGCCAGCAGTCAACGACAGATTGAAAAACTGTTTTTT.

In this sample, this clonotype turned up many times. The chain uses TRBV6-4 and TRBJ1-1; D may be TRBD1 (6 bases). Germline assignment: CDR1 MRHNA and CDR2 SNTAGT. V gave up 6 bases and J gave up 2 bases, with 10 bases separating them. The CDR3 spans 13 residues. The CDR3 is CASRVGANTEAFF. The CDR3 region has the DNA TGTGCCAGCAGGGTGGGGGCTAACACTGAAGCTTTCTTT.

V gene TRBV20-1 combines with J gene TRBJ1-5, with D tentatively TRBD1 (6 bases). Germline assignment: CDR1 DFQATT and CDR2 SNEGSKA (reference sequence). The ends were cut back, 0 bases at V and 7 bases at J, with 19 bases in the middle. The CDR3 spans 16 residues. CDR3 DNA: TGCAGTGCTAGAGATCCACAGGGTATTATGGAGCAGCCCCAGCATTTT. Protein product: CSARDPQGIMEQPQHF.

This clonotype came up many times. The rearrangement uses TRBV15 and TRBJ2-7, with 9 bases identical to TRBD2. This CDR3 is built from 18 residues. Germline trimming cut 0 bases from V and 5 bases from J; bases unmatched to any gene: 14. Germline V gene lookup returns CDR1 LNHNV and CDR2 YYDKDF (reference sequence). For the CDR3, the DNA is TGTGCCACCAGCAGAGACATGGCTAGGCGCGCGGGAGGGGACGAGCAGTACTTC. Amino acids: CATSRDMARRAGGDEQYF.